This TCR beta chain was sequenced in a study of tumor-infiltrating lymphocytes in primary liver carcinoma. Study summary: Ages ranged from 30 to 69, with HCC or mixed HCC-cholangiocarcinoma.

Co-extraction of both nucleic acids (RNA and DNA) used about 17-33 mg of unsorted bulk tissue. Every tumor yielded five separate sampled regions. Germline V lookup: CDR1 ENHRY, CDR2 SYGVKD. CDR3 length equals 16 residues. Study conclusions and caveats: Tumors had a significantly higher top-250-clone fraction than blood (p = 0.039). The proportion of top clones found throughout all five tumor regions was only about 7-25%.

Priming with a constant-region primer yielded TCR beta cDNA from roughly 490 ng total RNA. Slightly modified ARM-PCR with three nested multiplex PCR rounds yielded TCR beta libraries. Primers for the first two PCR rounds were TRBV1-TRBV30 forward primers and a C-beta reverse primer (approximately 10 cycles per round). MiXCR was run by TCRdb on the multiplex PCR reads, yielding one entry per CDR3 protein. Here the sample spans 75,000 or so distinct CDR3 sequences, 60% to 80% being singletons. Comments on this clonotype: Its specificity is not known. One end of the junction is discordant with germline, which a read error may explain.

This receptor was obtained from a man aged 35-49 years with primary liver carcinoma and hepatitis B virus infection. The chain has TRBV10-3 and TRBJ2-2; maybe TRBD1 (7 bases). The sequenced material came from liver tumor tissue from sampling region 4. Subset in this sample: tumor region T4, right-lateral pole. This CDR3 reads CAISVGGTANTREMFF. The CDR3 nucleotides are TGTGCCATCAGTGTCGGCGGGACAGCTAACACCCGGGAGATGTTTTTT.